Included here is one T cell receptor (beta chain) sequence, with context. In the original analysis: Amplification of reference gene primers provided the estimated nucleated cell counts. This table comes from immunoSEQ multiplex PCR, and its TCRdb copy is limited to in-frame clones, with some not included. The DNA was the basis for D and trimming; V, J and clone size are from that table. The table lists around 30,000 clones, 85% to 90% of them singletons. The trim removed 5 bases at V and 5 bases at J, leaving 9 bases unmatched. Germline CDR1 and CDR2: SEHNR and FQNEAQ (reference sequence). The CDR3 consists of 15 residues. The entry originates in a study of blood T cell repertoires in COVID-19. In the study overall: Specimens from acute and convalescent COVID-19 originated in the United States, Italy and Spain. PBMCs, B-cell-depleted T cells, or T cells were the source of the cDNA or gDNA that made up the material.

The sample consisted of peripheral blood. The rearrangement joins TRBV7-9 to TRBJ1-2; TRBD1 matches 9 bases. This sequence was found in a human donor in a cohort sampled during active COVID-19. CDR3 nucleotides: TGTGCCAGCAGCCCGCCTACAGGGGGCGCTTATGGCTACACCTTC. Amino acids: CASSPPTGGAYGYTF.